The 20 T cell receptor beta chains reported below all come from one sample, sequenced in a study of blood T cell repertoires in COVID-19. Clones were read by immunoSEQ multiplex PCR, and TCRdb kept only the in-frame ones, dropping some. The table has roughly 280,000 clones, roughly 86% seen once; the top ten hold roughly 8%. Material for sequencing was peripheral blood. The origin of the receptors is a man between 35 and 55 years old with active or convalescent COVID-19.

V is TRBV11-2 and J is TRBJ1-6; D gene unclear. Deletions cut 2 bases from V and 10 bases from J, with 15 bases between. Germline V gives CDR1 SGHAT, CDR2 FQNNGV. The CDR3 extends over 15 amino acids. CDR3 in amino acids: CASSLTDRQGSPLHF. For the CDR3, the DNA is TGTGCCAGCAGCTTAACAGATAGACAAGGATCACCCCTCCACTTT.

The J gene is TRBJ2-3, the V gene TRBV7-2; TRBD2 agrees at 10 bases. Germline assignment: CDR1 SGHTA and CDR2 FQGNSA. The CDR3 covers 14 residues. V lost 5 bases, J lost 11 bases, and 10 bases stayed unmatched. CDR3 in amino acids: CASSESAGGRGQYF. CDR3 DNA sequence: TGTGCCAGCAGCGAATCAGCGGGAGGGCGGGGGCAGTATTTT.

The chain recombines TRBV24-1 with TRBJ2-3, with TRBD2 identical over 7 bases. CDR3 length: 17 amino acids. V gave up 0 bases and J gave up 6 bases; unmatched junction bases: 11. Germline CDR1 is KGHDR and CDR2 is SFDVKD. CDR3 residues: CATSDLLPGGPVDTQYF. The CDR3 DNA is TGTGCCACCAGTGATTTGCTACCGGGAGGCCCCGTGGATACGCAGTATTTT.

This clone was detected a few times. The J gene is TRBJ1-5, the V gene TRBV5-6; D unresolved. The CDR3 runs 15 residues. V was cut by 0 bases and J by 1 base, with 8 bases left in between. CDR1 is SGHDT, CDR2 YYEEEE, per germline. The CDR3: CASSLAPGSNQPQHF. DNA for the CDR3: TGTGCCAGCAGCTTGGCGCCAGGAAGCAATCAGCCCCAGCATTTT.

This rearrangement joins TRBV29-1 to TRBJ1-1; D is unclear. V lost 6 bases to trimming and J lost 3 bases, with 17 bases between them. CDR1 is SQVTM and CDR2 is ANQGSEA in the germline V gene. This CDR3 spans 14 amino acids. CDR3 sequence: CSVGRRDADTEAFF. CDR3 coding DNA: TGCAGCGTGGGCAGGAGGGATGCGGACACTGAAGCTTTCTTT.

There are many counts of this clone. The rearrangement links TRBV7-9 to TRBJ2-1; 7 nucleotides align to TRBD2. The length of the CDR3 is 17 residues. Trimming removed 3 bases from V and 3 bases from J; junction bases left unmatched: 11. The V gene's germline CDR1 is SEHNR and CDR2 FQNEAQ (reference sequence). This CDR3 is CASSFSWGEGDYNEQFF. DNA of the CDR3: TGTGCCAGCAGCTTCTCCTGGGGGGAGGGTGACTACAATGAGCAGTTCTTC. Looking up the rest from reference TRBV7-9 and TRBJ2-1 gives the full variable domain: DTGVSQNPRHKITKRGQNVTFRCDPISEHNRLYWYRQTLGQGPEFLTYFQNEAQLEKSRLLSDRFSAERPKGSFSTLEIQRTEQGDSAMYLCASSFSWGEGDYNEQFFGPGTRLTVL.

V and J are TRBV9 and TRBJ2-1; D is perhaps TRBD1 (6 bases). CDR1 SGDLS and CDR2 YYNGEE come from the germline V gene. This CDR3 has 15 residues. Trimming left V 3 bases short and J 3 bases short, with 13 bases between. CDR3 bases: TGTGCCAGCAGCGGTACCGGGACACACTACAATGAGCAGTTCTTC. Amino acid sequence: CASSGTGTHYNEQFF.

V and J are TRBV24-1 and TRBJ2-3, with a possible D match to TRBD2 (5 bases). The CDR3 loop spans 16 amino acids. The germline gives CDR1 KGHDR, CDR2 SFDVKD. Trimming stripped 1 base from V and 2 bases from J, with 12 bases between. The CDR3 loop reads CATSDFGSAATDTQYF. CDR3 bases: TGTGCCACCAGTGATTTTGGGAGCGCTGCCACAGATACGCAGTATTTT.

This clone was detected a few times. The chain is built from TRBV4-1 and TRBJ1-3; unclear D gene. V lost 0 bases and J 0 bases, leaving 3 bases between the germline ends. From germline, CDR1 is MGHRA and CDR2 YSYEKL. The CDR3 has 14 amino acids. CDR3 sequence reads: CASSQDGSGNTIYF. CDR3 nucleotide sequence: TGCGCCAGCAGCCAAGACGGCTCTGGAAACACCATATATTTT.

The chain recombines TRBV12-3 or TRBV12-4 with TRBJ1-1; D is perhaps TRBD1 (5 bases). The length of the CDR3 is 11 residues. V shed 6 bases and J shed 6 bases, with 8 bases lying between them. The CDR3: CASSKGSEAFF. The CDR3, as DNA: TGTGCCAGCAGCAAGGGGTCTGAAGCTTTCTTT.

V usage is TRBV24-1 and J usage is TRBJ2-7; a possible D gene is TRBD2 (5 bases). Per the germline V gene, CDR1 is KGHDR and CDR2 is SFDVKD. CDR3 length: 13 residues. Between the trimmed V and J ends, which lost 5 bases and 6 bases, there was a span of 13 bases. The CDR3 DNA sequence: TGTGCCACCAGTGCCCTCACTAGTGGCGAGCAGTACTTC. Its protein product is CATSALTSGEQYF.

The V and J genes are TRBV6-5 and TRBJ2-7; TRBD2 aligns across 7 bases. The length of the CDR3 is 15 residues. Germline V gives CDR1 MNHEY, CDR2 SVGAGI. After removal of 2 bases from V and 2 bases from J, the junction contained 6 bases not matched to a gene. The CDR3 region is CASSYRPSGAYEQYF. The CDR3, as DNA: TGTGCCAGCAGTTACCGTCCTAGCGGCGCCTACGAGCAGTACTTC.

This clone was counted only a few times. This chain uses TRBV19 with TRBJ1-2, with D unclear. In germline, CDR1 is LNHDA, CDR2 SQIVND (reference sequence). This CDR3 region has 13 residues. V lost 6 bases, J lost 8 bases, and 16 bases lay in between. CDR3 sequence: CASSPLSRGGYTF. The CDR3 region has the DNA TGTGCCAGTAGCCCATTGTCGCGAGGCGGCTACACCTTC.

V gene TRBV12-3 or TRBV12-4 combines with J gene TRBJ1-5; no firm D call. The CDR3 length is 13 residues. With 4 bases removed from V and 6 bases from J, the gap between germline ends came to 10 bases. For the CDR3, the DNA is TGTGCCAGCAGTTCCGGTTATGCTCAGCCCCAGCATTTT. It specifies CASSSGYAQPQHF.

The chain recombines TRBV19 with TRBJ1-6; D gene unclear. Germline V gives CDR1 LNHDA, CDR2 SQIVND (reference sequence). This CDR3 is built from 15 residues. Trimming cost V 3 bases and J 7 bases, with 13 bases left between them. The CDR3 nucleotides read TGTGCCAGTAGTATCTTGGGCGGGGTAAATTCACCCCTCCACTTT. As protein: CASSILGGVNSPLHF.

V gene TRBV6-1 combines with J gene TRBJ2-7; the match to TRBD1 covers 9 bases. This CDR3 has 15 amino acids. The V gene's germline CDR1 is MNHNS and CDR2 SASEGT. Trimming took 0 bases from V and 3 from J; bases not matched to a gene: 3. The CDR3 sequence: CASSEASGQGYEQYF. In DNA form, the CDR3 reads TGTGCCAGCAGTGAAGCTTCGGGACAGGGCTACGAGCAGTACTTC.

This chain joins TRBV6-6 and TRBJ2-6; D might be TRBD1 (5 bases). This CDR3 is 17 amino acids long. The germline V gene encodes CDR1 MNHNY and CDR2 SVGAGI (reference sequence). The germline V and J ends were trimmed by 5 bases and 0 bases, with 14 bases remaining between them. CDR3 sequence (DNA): TGTGCCAGCAGTCACGGAGTACAGGACTCTGGGGCCAACGTCCTGACTTTC. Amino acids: CASSHGVQDSGANVLTF.

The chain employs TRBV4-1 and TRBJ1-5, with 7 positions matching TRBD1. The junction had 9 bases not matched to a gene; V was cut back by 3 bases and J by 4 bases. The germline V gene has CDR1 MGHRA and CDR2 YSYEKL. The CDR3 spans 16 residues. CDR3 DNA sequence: TGCGCCAGCAGCCAGACCGGGACAGCGGAAAATCAGCCCCAGCATTTT. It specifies CASSQTGTAENQPQHF.

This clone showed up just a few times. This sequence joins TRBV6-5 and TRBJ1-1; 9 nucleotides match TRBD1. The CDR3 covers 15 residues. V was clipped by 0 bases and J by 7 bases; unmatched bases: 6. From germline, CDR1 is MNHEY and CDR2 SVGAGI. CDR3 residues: CASSYSSQGASEAFF. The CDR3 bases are TGTGCCAGCAGTTACTCGTCACAGGGGGCGAGTGAAGCTTTCTTT.

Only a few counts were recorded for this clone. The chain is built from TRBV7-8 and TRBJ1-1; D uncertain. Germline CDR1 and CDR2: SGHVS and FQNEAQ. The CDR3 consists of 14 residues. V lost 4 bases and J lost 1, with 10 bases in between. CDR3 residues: CASSYLGENTEAFF. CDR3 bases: TGTGCCAGCAGCTACCTGGGAGAGAACACTGAAGCTTTCTTT.